This TCR beta chain was profiled in a study of T cell responses to AZD1222 COVID-19 vaccine. The V gene end was trimmed by 3 bases and the J gene end by 4 bases; junction bases not matched to a gene: 6. Germline assignment: CDR1 LGHDT and CDR2 YNNKEL (reference sequence). The CDR3 is 15 amino acids. Findings of the study overall: Nearly half of unique spike-specific TCRs reportedly avoided B.1.351 and B.1.1.7 mutated regions.

Profiling relied on immunoSEQ multiplex PCR, and the TCRdb table lists in-frame clones only, not all of them. The repertoire holds about 100,000 clones, with about 83% as singletons. To note about this clone: The antigen is unknown.

This chain links TRBV3-1 (or the pseudogene TRBV3-2) with TRBJ1-2; TRBD1 matches at 9 bases. The TCR sequence derives from an adult in good health. The input for sequencing was peripheral blood, taken on day 0 of AZD1222 vaccination. The CDR3, as DNA: TGTGCCAGCAGCCATCGACAGGGGGTTGGCTATGGCTACACCTTC. This codes for CASSHRQGVGYGYTF.